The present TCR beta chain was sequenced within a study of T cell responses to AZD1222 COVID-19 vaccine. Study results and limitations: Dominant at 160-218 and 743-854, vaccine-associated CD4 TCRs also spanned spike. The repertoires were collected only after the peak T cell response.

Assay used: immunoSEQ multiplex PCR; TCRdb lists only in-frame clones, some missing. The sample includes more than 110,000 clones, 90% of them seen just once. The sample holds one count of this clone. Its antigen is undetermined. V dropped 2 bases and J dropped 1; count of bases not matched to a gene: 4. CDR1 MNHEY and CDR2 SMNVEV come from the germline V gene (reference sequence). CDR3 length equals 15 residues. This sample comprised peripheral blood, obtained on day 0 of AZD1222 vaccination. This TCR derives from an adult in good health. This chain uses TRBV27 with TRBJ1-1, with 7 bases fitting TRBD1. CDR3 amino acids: CASSLRGLGNTEAFF. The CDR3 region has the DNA TGTGCCAGCAGTTTAAGGGGGCTAGGGAACACTGAAGCTTTCTTT.